Listed below are T cell receptor beta chains from one sample, sequenced in a study of T-cell memory formation after mild COVID-19. Via MiXCR, TCRdb re-called the 5' RACE reads, giving one row per CDR3 protein. This table holds approximately 100,000 distinct CDR3 sequences, 11% found once. The sequencing sample was made of PBMCs or a T cell subset sorted from them (not recorded which). The receptors were gathered from a man in his late teens or twenties who had mild COVID-19 (a few samples of this study predate the infection). Cell type and time point are not known. Each CDR3 is given with its conserved first and last residue. D genes are given only for firm matches. Rows may omit the clone size; those that give it use once, few, many or a size class.

d_gene: NA
len: 16
abundance: few
v_gene: TRBV9
j_gene: TRBJ2-2
CDR3nt: TGTGCCAGCTCTCCCTTCAGAGGGCCGAACACCGGGGAGCTGTTTTTT
CDR3aa: CASSPFRGPNTGELFF

d_gene: NA
len: 14
abundance: NA
v_gene: TRBV5-6
j_gene: TRBJ2-5
CDR3nt: TGTGCCAGCCTTACCTGGACAGAGGCAGAGACCCAGTACTTC
CDR3aa: CASLTWTEAETQYF

d_gene: NA
len: 15
abundance: few
v_gene: TRBV19
j_gene: TRBJ2-4
CDR3nt: TGTGCCAGTAGTCTCCCGGGAGAGACAGGCCCTATTCAGTACTTC
CDR3aa: CASSLPGETGPIQYF

d_gene: TRBD1
len: 14
abundance: few
v_gene: TRBV7-9
j_gene: TRBJ1-1
CDR3nt: TGTGCCACGGGTGGGACAGAGGTGAACACTGAAGCTTTCTTT
CDR3aa: CATGGTEVNTEAFF

d_gene: NA
len: 15
abundance: NA
v_gene: TRBV13
j_gene: TRBJ2-5
CDR3nt: TGTGCCAGCAGCTTAGGCCGTTCAGGCCAAGAGACCCAGTACTTC
CDR3aa: CASSLGRSGQETQYF

d_gene: NA
len: 14
abundance: NA
v_gene: TRBV3-1
j_gene: TRBJ2-7
CDR3nt: TGTGCCAGCAGCCAAGTCCGGGGAACGGTGGGGCAGTACTTC
CDR3aa: CASSQVRGTVGQYF

d_gene: TRBD1
len: 16
abundance: NA
v_gene: TRBV13
j_gene: TRBJ2-7
CDR3nt: TGTGCCAGCAGCCGAGCCGGGACAGGGAGCTCCTACGAGCAGTACTTC
CDR3aa: CASSRAGTGSSYEQYF

d_gene: NA
len: 16
abundance: few
v_gene: TRBV4-3
j_gene: TRBJ2-3
CDR3nt: TGCGCCAGCAGCGAGAGGTCCGGGCTCAGCACAGATACGCAGTATTTT
CDR3aa: CASSERSGLSTDTQYF

d_gene: NA
len: 13
abundance: many
v_gene: TRBV6-5
j_gene: TRBJ1-1
CDR3nt: TGTGCCAGCAGCCCCAACACGAACACTGAAGCTTTCTTT
CDR3aa: CASSPNTNTEAFF

d_gene: NA
len: 11
abundance: few
v_gene: TRBV7-9
j_gene: TRBJ1-1
CDR3nt: TGTGCCAGCAGCTTAGCGGTTGAAGCTTTCTTT
CDR3aa: CASSLAVEAFF

d_gene: TRBD1
len: 12
abundance: NA
v_gene: TRBV7-7
j_gene: TRBJ2-1
CDR3nt: TGTGCCAGCAGCCGGACAGGGAATGAGCAGTTCTTC
CDR3aa: CASSRTGNEQFF

d_gene: TRBD1
len: 18
abundance: NA
v_gene: TRBV5-5
j_gene: TRBJ1-5
CDR3nt: TGTGCCAGCAGCTTGTCTGGGACAGGGGTCGATAGCAATCAGCCCCAGCATTTT
CDR3aa: CASSLSGTGVDSNQPQHF

d_gene: NA
len: 16
abundance: NA
v_gene: TRBV7-7
j_gene: TRBJ2-1
CDR3nt: TGTGCCAGCAGCTTAGGTACGCGGGACGCCTACAATGAGCAGTTCTTC
CDR3aa: CASSLGTRDAYNEQFF

d_gene: NA
len: 13
abundance: many
v_gene: TRBV13
j_gene: TRBJ2-1
CDR3nt: TGTGCCAGCAGTTCCGGGGTGGGAAATGAGCAGTTCTTC
CDR3aa: CASSSGVGNEQFF

d_gene: TRBD1
len: 20
abundance: once
v_gene: TRBV4-2
j_gene: TRBJ1-1
CDR3nt: TGTGCCAGCAGCCAAGATTCGGGGGACAGGGTGGAGGTGATGAACACTGAAGCTTTCTTT
CDR3aa: CASSQDSGDRVEVMNTEAFF

d_gene: NA
len: 11
abundance: few
v_gene: TRBV18
j_gene: TRBJ2-7
CDR3nt: TGTGCCAGCTCAATCTCCTACGAGCAGTACTTC
CDR3aa: CASSISYEQYF

d_gene: TRBD2
len: 17
abundance: NA
v_gene: TRBV7-9
j_gene: TRBJ2-3
CDR3nt: TGTGCCAGCAGCTTGGGGAGTAGCGGGAGTAGGACAGATACGCAGTATTTT
CDR3aa: CASSLGSSGSRTDTQYF

d_gene: TRBD1
len: 15
abundance: many
v_gene: TRBV7-9
j_gene: TRBJ2-1
CDR3nt: TGTGCCAGCAGCCACGCTGGACAGGGGTGGAATGAGCAGTTCTTC
CDR3aa: CASSHAGQGWNEQFF

d_gene: TRBD2
len: 12
abundance: NA
v_gene: TRBV6-2/TRBV6-3
j_gene: TRBJ2-5
CDR3nt: TGTGCCAGCAGTTCTAAAGCGGGGTACCAGTACTTC
CDR3aa: CASSSKAGYQYF

d_gene: NA
len: 15
abundance: few
v_gene: TRBV4-1
j_gene: TRBJ2-7
CDR3nt: TGCGCCAGCAGCCAAGTTTCCGGACTCTACTACGAGCAGTACTTC
CDR3aa: CASSQVSGLYYEQYF

d_gene: TRBD1
len: 14
abundance: few
v_gene: TRBV29-1
j_gene: TRBJ1-1
CDR3nt: TGCAGCGTTATCCCCAGACAGGGGCGAGGTGAAGCTTTCTTT
CDR3aa: CSVIPRQGRGEAFF

d_gene: TRBD1
len: 16
abundance: many
v_gene: TRBV6-5
j_gene: TRBJ1-5
CDR3nt: TGTGCCAGCAGTTACTCAGGGGACAGCGGCAATCAGCCCCAGCATTTT
CDR3aa: CASSYSGDSGNQPQHF

d_gene: NA
len: 15
abundance: NA
v_gene: TRBV11-2
j_gene: TRBJ2-3
CDR3nt: TGTGCCAGCAGCTTTGGAGGGGGCTGGTCAGATACGCAGTATTTT
CDR3aa: CASSFGGGWSDTQYF

d_gene: NA
len: 13
abundance: NA
v_gene: TRBV24-1
j_gene: TRBJ1-1
CDR3nt: TGTGCCACCAGTGCATGGGAAAACACTGAAGCTTTCTTT
CDR3aa: CATSAWENTEAFF

d_gene: TRBD1
len: 17
abundance: few
v_gene: TRBV5-1
j_gene: TRBJ2-1
CDR3nt: TGCGCCAGCAGCTTCCCCCCGGGACAGGGTTCCCCTTCTGAGCAGTTCTTC
CDR3aa: CASSFPPGQGSPSEQFF

d_gene: NA
len: 14
abundance: NA
v_gene: TRBV2
j_gene: TRBJ1-5
CDR3nt: TGTGCCAGCAGTGAACGACAGTACAGTCAGCCCCAGCATTTT
CDR3aa: CASSERQYSQPQHF

d_gene: TRBD2
len: 19
abundance: many
v_gene: TRBV14
j_gene: TRBJ2-1
CDR3nt: TGTGCCAGCAGCCGCCCGGAGGGTAGCGGGGTTTCGCCCTACAATGAGCAGTTCTTC
CDR3aa: CASSRPEGSGVSPYNEQFF

d_gene: NA
len: 15
abundance: few
v_gene: TRBV12-3/TRBV12-4
j_gene: TRBJ2-2
CDR3nt: TGTGCCAGCAGTTTCTTTTACGGGGACACCGGGGAGCTGTTTTTT
CDR3aa: CASSFFYGDTGELFF

d_gene: NA
len: 13
abundance: few
v_gene: TRBV29-1
j_gene: TRBJ2-1
CDR3nt: TGCAGCGCGGAGGATAGCTCCTACAATGAGCAGTTCTTC
CDR3aa: CSAEDSSYNEQFF

d_gene: NA
len: 15
abundance: NA
v_gene: TRBV12-3/TRBV12-4
j_gene: TRBJ2-1
CDR3nt: TGTGCCAGCAGGCCTACTCCGGGACCTCCGGATGAGCAGTTCTTC
CDR3aa: CASRPTPGPPDEQFF

d_gene: NA
len: 15
abundance: few
v_gene: TRBV4-1
j_gene: TRBJ2-2
CDR3nt: TGCGCCAGCAGCCCCCGGCTGGTGAACACCGGGGAGCTGTTTTTT
CDR3aa: CASSPRLVNTGELFF

d_gene: NA
len: 11
abundance: few
v_gene: TRBV12-3/TRBV12-4
j_gene: TRBJ1-6
CDR3nt: TGTGCCAGCAGTTTCGGTTCACCCCTCCACTTT
CDR3aa: CASSFGSPLHF

d_gene: TRBD2
len: 17
abundance: many
v_gene: TRBV12-3/TRBV12-4
j_gene: TRBJ2-4
CDR3nt: TGTGCCAGCAGTACGCTAGCGGGGGGGCTTGGCAAAAACATTCAGTACTTC
CDR3aa: CASSTLAGGLGKNIQYF

d_gene: NA
len: 15
abundance: few
v_gene: TRBV20-1
j_gene: TRBJ2-1
CDR3nt: TGCAGTGCTCCGCCACTCGGGAGCTCCTACAATGAGCAGTTCTTC
CDR3aa: CSAPPLGSSYNEQFF

d_gene: TRBD2
len: 17
abundance: few
v_gene: TRBV11-2
j_gene: TRBJ2-2
CDR3nt: TGTGCCAGCAGCCGAAACCTAGCGGGGGGGCCATCCGGGGAGCTGTTTTTT
CDR3aa: CASSRNLAGGPSGELFF

d_gene: TRBD1
len: 16
abundance: few
v_gene: TRBV6-1
j_gene: TRBJ1-5
CDR3nt: TGTGCCAGCAGTCCCGAATGGGACAGTAGCAATCAGCCCCAGCATTTT
CDR3aa: CASSPEWDSSNQPQHF

d_gene: NA
len: 11
abundance: NA
v_gene: TRBV7-9
j_gene: TRBJ1-2
CDR3nt: TGTGCCAGCAGCTTCCAGGATGGCTACACCTTC
CDR3aa: CASSFQDGYTF

d_gene: TRBD2
len: 17
abundance: NA
v_gene: TRBV12-3/TRBV12-4
j_gene: TRBJ2-3
CDR3nt: TGTGCCAGCAGTTTATCCGCTAGCGGGGGGGCCACAGATACGCAGTATTTT
CDR3aa: CASSLSASGGATDTQYF

d_gene: NA
len: 21
abundance: few
v_gene: TRBV5-1
j_gene: TRBJ1-5
CDR3nt: TGCGCCAGCAGTATTTACCCCGGAGGGAGCATTGACGTCAATAGCAATCAGCCCCAGCATTTT
CDR3aa: CASSIYPGGSIDVNSNQPQHF

d_gene: TRBD2
len: 16
abundance: NA
v_gene: TRBV6-2/TRBV6-3
j_gene: TRBJ2-1
CDR3nt: TGTGCCAGCAGCTCATATCTAGCGGGGGAGTACAATGAGCAGTTCTTC
CDR3aa: CASSSYLAGEYNEQFF

d_gene: TRBD1
len: 14
abundance: NA
v_gene: TRBV4-1
j_gene: TRBJ1-2
CDR3nt: TGCGCCAGCAGCCAAGATCACAGGGGGCGAGGCTACACCTTC
CDR3aa: CASSQDHRGRGYTF

d_gene: NA
len: 12
abundance: few
v_gene: TRBV7-9
j_gene: TRBJ2-1
CDR3nt: TGTGCCAGCAGCCAGGGGGGGGATGAGCAGTTCTTC
CDR3aa: CASSQGGDEQFF

d_gene: NA
len: 17
abundance: NA
v_gene: TRBV4-1
j_gene: TRBJ1-4
CDR3nt: TGCGCCAGCAGCGACCAGGACAGATTTTCCGCTAATGAAAAACTGTTTTTT
CDR3aa: CASSDQDRFSANEKLFF

d_gene: TRBD1
len: 19
abundance: few
v_gene: TRBV7-9
j_gene: TRBJ1-4
CDR3nt: TGTGCCAGCAGCTCACCGTCGACAGGGGGAGGCACAACTAATGAAAAACTGTTTTTT
CDR3aa: CASSSPSTGGGTTNEKLFF

d_gene: NA
len: 15
abundance: many
v_gene: TRBV6-6
j_gene: TRBJ1-5
CDR3nt: TGTGCCAGCAGTTATGCTGAGAACTCCAATCAGCCCCAGCATTTT
CDR3aa: CASSYAENSNQPQHF

d_gene: NA
len: 12
abundance: NA
v_gene: TRBV7-9
j_gene: TRBJ1-5
CDR3nt: TGTGCCAGCAGCTACCTGGGTGGGGCCCAGCATTTT
CDR3aa: CASSYLGGAQHF

d_gene: NA
len: 16
abundance: medium-sized
v_gene: TRBV4-3
j_gene: TRBJ2-6
CDR3nt: TGCGCCAGCAGCCAAGAGACAGGCTCTGGGGCCAACGTCCTGACTTTC
CDR3aa: CASSQETGSGANVLTF

d_gene: NA
len: 15
abundance: few
v_gene: TRBV10-3
j_gene: TRBJ1-2
CDR3nt: TGTGCCATCAGTTCCCGACGGATAGGAAACTATGGCTACACCTTC
CDR3aa: CAISSRRIGNYGYTF

d_gene: TRBD1
len: 12
abundance: NA
v_gene: TRBV29-1
j_gene: TRBJ2-5
CDR3nt: TGCACCCGGGACAGGGACCAAGAGACCCAGTACTTC
CDR3aa: CTRDRDQETQYF

d_gene: NA
len: 17
abundance: NA
v_gene: TRBV7-6
j_gene: TRBJ1-6
CDR3nt: TGTGCCAGCAGCGTAAACACCGGGTCCGTGGAGATAGGGGCCCTCCACTTT
CDR3aa: CASSVNTGSVEIGALHF

d_gene: TRBD2
len: 16
abundance: few
v_gene: TRBV7-9
j_gene: TRBJ2-3
CDR3nt: TGTGCCAGCAGCCTAGCGGTGGGGGTGAGCACAGATACGCAGTATTTT
CDR3aa: CASSLAVGVSTDTQYF

d_gene: NA
len: 14
abundance: many
v_gene: TRBV4-3
j_gene: TRBJ2-7
CDR3nt: TGCGCCAGCAGCCCAGCGGACTCAACCTACGAGCAGTACTTC
CDR3aa: CASSPADSTYEQYF

d_gene: TRBD1
len: 15
abundance: NA
v_gene: TRBV11-2
j_gene: TRBJ2-2
CDR3nt: TGTGCCAGCAGGACCGGGACAGGGCGTGGCGGGGAGCTGTTTTTT
CDR3aa: CASRTGTGRGGELFF

d_gene: NA
len: 15
abundance: few
v_gene: TRBV12-3/TRBV12-4
j_gene: TRBJ1-5
CDR3nt: TGTGCCAGCAGTTTAGGGACAGAAAGGAATCAGCCCCAGCATTTT
CDR3aa: CASSLGTERNQPQHF

d_gene: NA
len: 14
abundance: NA
v_gene: TRBV14
j_gene: TRBJ2-5
CDR3nt: TGTGCCAGCAGCCAAGATCGGAACCAAGAGACCCAGTACTTC
CDR3aa: CASSQDRNQETQYF

d_gene: TRBD1
len: 14
abundance: many
v_gene: TRBV6-2/TRBV6-3
j_gene: TRBJ2-3
CDR3nt: TGTGCCAGCAGTGGGGGACAGCTCACAGATACGCAGTATTTT
CDR3aa: CASSGGQLTDTQYF

d_gene: TRBD2
len: 14
abundance: few
v_gene: TRBV30
j_gene: TRBJ2-3
CDR3nt: TGTGCCTGGAGTGTTAGCGGGGGCACAGATACGCAGTATTTT
CDR3aa: CAWSVSGGTDTQYF

d_gene: NA
len: 14
abundance: few
v_gene: TRBV5-1
j_gene: TRBJ1-1
CDR3nt: TGCGCCAGCGGTCCAGTGGGCTTAGCCGCTGAAGCTTTCTTT
CDR3aa: CASGPVGLAAEAFF

d_gene: NA
len: 14
abundance: NA
v_gene: TRBV28
j_gene: TRBJ2-1
CDR3nt: TGTGCCAGCAGTTTTTTCAGGGGGGACGATGAGCAGTTCTTC
CDR3aa: CASSFFRGDDEQFF